The rows below give T cell receptor beta chains drawn from one sample of a study of cytomegalovirus exposure and HLA in healthy donors. The repertoire was sequenced with immunoSEQ multiplex PCR; TCRdb's copy has only in-frame clones and lacks some. This table has fewer than 200,000 clones, around nine tenths appearing once. The source material was PBMCs. These TCRs come from a man in his late teens or twenties in good health and CMV-seropositive. Each CDR3 is given with its conserved first and last residue. Fields, in order: J gene, clone size, V gene, D gene, CDR3 protein, CDR3 DNA. A D gene is named only where the DNA matches it firmly. The listing skips clone size in some rows; elsewhere it reads once, few, many or a size class.

TRBJ1-1 - TRBV4-3 - CASSPRTATNTEAFF TGCGCCAGCAGCCCACGGACAGCGACGAACACTGAAGCTTTCTTT
TRBJ2-2 - TRBV29-1 TRBD2 CSVDREDTGELFF TGCAGCGTTGATCGGGAGGACACCGGGGAGCTGTTTTTT
TRBJ2-1 - TRBV9 TRBD2 CASSEDGETSDYNEQFF TGTGCCAGCAGCGAGGATGGGGAGACTAGCGATTACAATGAGCAGTTCTTC
TRBJ2-7 - TRBV12-5 TRBD2 CASGNPSGGLTYEQYF TGTGCTAGTGGTAACCCTAGCGGGGGGCTTACCTACGAGCAGTACTTC
TRBJ1-4 - TRBV6-5 TRBD1 CASSGTENEKLFF TGTGCCAGCTCCGGGACAGAAAATGAAAAACTGTTTTTT
TRBJ1-6 - TRBV7-2 - CASSLTGSSNSPLHF TGTGCCAGCAGCTTAACAGGGAGTAGTAATTCACCCCTCCACTTT
TRBJ1-5 - TRBV9 - CASSPQGWSNQPQHF TGTGCCAGCAGCCCACAGGGTTGGAGCAATCAGCCCCAGCATTTT
TRBJ2-3 - TRBV5-4 - CASSPSGTDTQYF TGTGCCAGCAGCCCCTCGGGCACAGATACGCAGTATTTT
TRBJ2-5 - TRBV28 TRBD2 CASSLYLAGGETQYF TGTGCCAGCAGTTTATACCTAGCGGGAGGGGAGACCCAGTACTTC
TRBJ2-1 - TRBV5-6 TRBD1 CASSPGTEYNEQFF TGTGCCAGCAGCCCCGGGACAGAGTACAATGAGCAGTTCTTC
TRBJ2-1 - TRBV19 TRBD2 CASSRASGVVYNEQFF TGTGCCAGTAGTCGGGCTAGCGGCGTCGTATACAATGAGCAGTTCTTC
TRBJ1-5 - TRBV6-4 - CASSDQAGQGGDQPQHF TGTGCCAGCAGTGACCAGGCTGGGCAGGGAGGGGATCAGCCCCAGCATTTT
TRBJ2-7 - TRBV21-1 - CASSMGLRAWEQYF TGTGCCAGCAGCATGGGACTCAGGGCTTGGGAGCAGTACTTC
TRBJ2-1 - TRBV5-4 TRBD2 CASSLGGSSPYNEQFF TGTGCCAGCAGCTTGGGCGGGAGCTCCCCCTACAATGAGCAGTTCTTC
TRBJ1-1 - TRBV9 - CASSVAPGDTEAFF TGTGCCAGCAGCGTAGCACCCGGGGACACTGAAGCTTTCTTT
TRBJ2-1 - TRBV7-9 TRBD1 CASSPGQGPTYNEQFF TGTGCCAGCAGCCCAGGACAGGGGCCTACCTACAATGAGCAGTTCTTC
TRBJ2-1 - TRBV7-3 TRBD1 CASSLRTGDNEQFF TGTGCCAGCAGCTTACGGACAGGGGACAATGAGCAGTTCTTC
TRBJ2-1 once TRBV5-1 TRBD2 CASSLLAENNEQFF TGCGCCAGCAGCCTGCTAGCGGAGAACAATGAGCAGTTCTTC
TRBJ1-2 - TRBV19 TRBD1 CASSTRQGSDGYTF TGTGCCAGTAGTACCCGACAGGGGTCAGATGGCTACACCTTC
TRBJ1-2 - TRBV6-1 - CASIEGPYGYTF TGTGCCAGCATCGAGGGTCCCTATGGCTACACCTTC
TRBJ2-3 - TRBV9 - CASSVAGSTDTQYF TGTGCCAGCAGCGTAGCGGGGAGCACAGATACGCAGTATTTT
TRBJ1-2 - TRBV19 - CASSTTLQGPYGYTF TGTGCCAGTAGTACGACACTACAGGGCCCCTATGGCTACACCTTC
TRBJ1-2 - TRBV9 TRBD1 CASSVATGDGYTF TGTGCCAGCAGCGTAGCTACAGGGGATGGCTACACCTTC
TRBJ2-5 - TRBV6-5 - CASSTFRGKETQYF TGTGCCAGCAGTACCTTTAGGGGGAAAGAGACCCAGTACTTC
TRBJ2-3 - TRBV7-2 TRBD2 CASSLGTSRGTQYF TGTGCCAGCAGCTTGGGGACTAGTCGGGGTACGCAGTATTTT
TRBJ1-1 - TRBV7-9 - CASSLRGAAEAFF TGTGCCAGCAGCTTAAGGGGCGCCGCTGAAGCTTTCTTT
TRBJ2-6 - TRBV30 - CAWSRFSSGANVLTF TGTGCCTGGAGTCGATTTAGCTCTGGGGCCAACGTCCTGACTTTC
TRBJ1-3 once TRBV6-5 - CASSRLRGKNTIYF TGTGCCAGCAGCCGCCTCCGGGGGAAAAACACCATATATTTT
TRBJ2-7 - TRBV18 - CASSPRGPTYEQYF TGTGCCAGCTCACCACGCGGGCCCACCTACGAGCAGTACTTC
TRBJ1-5 - TRBV29-1 - CSVAQGNQPQHF TGCAGCGTTGCGCAGGGGAATCAGCCCCAGCATTTT
TRBJ2-5 - TRBV4-3 TRBD2 CASSRWRGIGETQYF TGCGCCAGCAGTCGGTGGCGGGGGATTGGGGAGACCCAGTACTTC
TRBJ2-3 - TRBV5-1 - CASSLESLVGDTQYF TGCGCCAGCAGCTTGGAATCACTAGTTGGAGATACGCAGTATTTT
TRBJ2-7 once TRBV28 TRBD2 CASGGLAGVPGEQYF TGTGCCAGCGGGGGATTAGCGGGAGTTCCAGGGGAGCAGTACTTC
TRBJ2-5 - TRBV7-8 - CASLGGETQYF TGTGCCAGCTTGGGGGGAGAGACCCAGTACTTC
TRBJ2-3 - TRBV27 TRBD2 CASSLSGSGGWRHTQYF TGTGCCAGCAGTTTATCGGGTAGCGGGGGGTGGAGGCATACGCAGTATTTT
TRBJ2-1 - TRBV5-6 - CASSLGSKEQFF TGTGCCAGCAGCTTGGGGTCTAAAGAGCAGTTCTTC
TRBJ1-5 - TRBV7-2 - CASSVDGLDQPQHF TGTGCCAGCAGCGTGGACGGACTGGATCAGCCCCAGCATTTT
TRBJ2-7 - TRBV7-9 TRBD1 CASSQSRTGGNEQYF TGTGCCAGCAGCCAAAGCAGGACAGGGGGCAACGAGCAGTACTTC
TRBJ1-2 - TRBV7-2 TRBD1 CASSLRSQGEGYTF TGTGCCAGCAGCTTACGGAGTCAGGGGGAGGGCTACACCTTC
TRBJ2-1 - TRBV12-5 - CASGLSPNQGNEQFF TGTGCTAGTGGTCTTTCACCAAACCAGGGGAATGAGCAGTTCTTC
TRBJ2-5 many TRBV7-2 - CASSLGGQETQYF TGTGCCAGCAGCTTAGGAGGCCAAGAGACCCAGTACTTC
TRBJ1-5 - TRBV28 - CASSLSTGTNQPQHF TGTGCCAGCAGTTTGTCAACCGGGACAAATCAGCCCCAGCATTTT
TRBJ2-7 - TRBV13 - CASRVRARPYEQYF TGTGCCAGCAGAGTCCGCGCCCGCCCTTACGAGCAGTACTTC
TRBJ2-7 - TRBV19 TRBD1 CASSMGTGSAYEQYF TGTGCCAGTAGTATGGGGACAGGGAGCGCCTACGAGCAGTACTTC
TRBJ2-7 - TRBV5-1 TRBD1 CASSLDGTGGFDEQYF TGCGCCAGCAGCTTGGATGGGACAGGGGGATTTGATGAGCAGTACTTC